The clone carrying this TCR beta chain was seen a single time. Its antigen is unknown. The sample is drawn from a study of cytomegalovirus exposure and HLA in healthy donors. The CDR3 length is 13 residues. Germline lookup yields CDR1 SGHDN and CDR2 FVKESK. V lost 5 bases and J 9 bases, leaving 14 bases between the germline ends. Researchers ran the PCR with 60 Vbeta and 13 Jbeta primers. Sequencing was performed with immunoSEQ multiplex PCR; in TCRdb, only in-frame clones are kept and a portion is missing. The data show roughly 110,000 clones, with around 75% seen just once and 2.5% to 3.5% held by the top ten. General study points: As a later analysis showed, a missense DCLRE1C variant was linked to trimming of TCR beta V- and J-genes. Usually a TCR sequence was rare, but some public TCRs were found in many donors.

This rearrangement joins TRBV14 to TRBJ2-1; no definite D call. The sequencing sample was made of PBMCs. This TCR was sampled from a male donor in good health and CMV-seropositive. CDR3 DNA sequence: TGTGCCAGCAGCTCAACGACTGTTGTTGAGCAGTTCTTC. This codes for CASSSTTVVEQFF. Full variable domain (rest looked up from reference TRBV14 and TRBJ2-1): EAGVTQFPSHSVIEKGQTVTLRCDPISGHDNLYWYRRVMGKEIKFLLHFVKESKQDESGMPNNRFLAERTGGTYSTLKVQPAELEDSGVYFCASSSTTVVEQFFGPGTRLTVL.